This entry features one T cell receptor beta chain sequence. The RNA, roughly 0.5 to 1 ug, was put through reverse transcription using random hexamers. The amplification used immunoSEQ multiplex PCR on TCR beta CDR3; it spanned 54 Vbeta and 13 Jbeta. TCRdb used MiXCR to reprocess the immunoSEQ multiplex PCR reads, holding one entry per CDR3 protein. The repertoire consists of approximately 300,000 distinct CDR3 sequences, with 85% occurring once and the leading ten covering 0.2% to 0.25%. The data belong to a study of CD8 T cells in Susac syndrome. Germline CDR1 and CDR2: MNHEY and SMNVEV (reference sequence). The V and J ends lost 3 bases and 7 bases respectively, with 12 bases between them. The CDR3 runs 13 residues.

The TCR comes from a human donor with multiple sclerosis. Sequencing was performed on CD8+ T cells from PBMCs. This chain joins TRBV27 and TRBJ1-2; D is unresolved. The CDR3 DNA is TGTGCCAGCAGTTTTTACCCCGCGAGTGGCTACACCTTC. This translates into CASSFYPASGYTF.